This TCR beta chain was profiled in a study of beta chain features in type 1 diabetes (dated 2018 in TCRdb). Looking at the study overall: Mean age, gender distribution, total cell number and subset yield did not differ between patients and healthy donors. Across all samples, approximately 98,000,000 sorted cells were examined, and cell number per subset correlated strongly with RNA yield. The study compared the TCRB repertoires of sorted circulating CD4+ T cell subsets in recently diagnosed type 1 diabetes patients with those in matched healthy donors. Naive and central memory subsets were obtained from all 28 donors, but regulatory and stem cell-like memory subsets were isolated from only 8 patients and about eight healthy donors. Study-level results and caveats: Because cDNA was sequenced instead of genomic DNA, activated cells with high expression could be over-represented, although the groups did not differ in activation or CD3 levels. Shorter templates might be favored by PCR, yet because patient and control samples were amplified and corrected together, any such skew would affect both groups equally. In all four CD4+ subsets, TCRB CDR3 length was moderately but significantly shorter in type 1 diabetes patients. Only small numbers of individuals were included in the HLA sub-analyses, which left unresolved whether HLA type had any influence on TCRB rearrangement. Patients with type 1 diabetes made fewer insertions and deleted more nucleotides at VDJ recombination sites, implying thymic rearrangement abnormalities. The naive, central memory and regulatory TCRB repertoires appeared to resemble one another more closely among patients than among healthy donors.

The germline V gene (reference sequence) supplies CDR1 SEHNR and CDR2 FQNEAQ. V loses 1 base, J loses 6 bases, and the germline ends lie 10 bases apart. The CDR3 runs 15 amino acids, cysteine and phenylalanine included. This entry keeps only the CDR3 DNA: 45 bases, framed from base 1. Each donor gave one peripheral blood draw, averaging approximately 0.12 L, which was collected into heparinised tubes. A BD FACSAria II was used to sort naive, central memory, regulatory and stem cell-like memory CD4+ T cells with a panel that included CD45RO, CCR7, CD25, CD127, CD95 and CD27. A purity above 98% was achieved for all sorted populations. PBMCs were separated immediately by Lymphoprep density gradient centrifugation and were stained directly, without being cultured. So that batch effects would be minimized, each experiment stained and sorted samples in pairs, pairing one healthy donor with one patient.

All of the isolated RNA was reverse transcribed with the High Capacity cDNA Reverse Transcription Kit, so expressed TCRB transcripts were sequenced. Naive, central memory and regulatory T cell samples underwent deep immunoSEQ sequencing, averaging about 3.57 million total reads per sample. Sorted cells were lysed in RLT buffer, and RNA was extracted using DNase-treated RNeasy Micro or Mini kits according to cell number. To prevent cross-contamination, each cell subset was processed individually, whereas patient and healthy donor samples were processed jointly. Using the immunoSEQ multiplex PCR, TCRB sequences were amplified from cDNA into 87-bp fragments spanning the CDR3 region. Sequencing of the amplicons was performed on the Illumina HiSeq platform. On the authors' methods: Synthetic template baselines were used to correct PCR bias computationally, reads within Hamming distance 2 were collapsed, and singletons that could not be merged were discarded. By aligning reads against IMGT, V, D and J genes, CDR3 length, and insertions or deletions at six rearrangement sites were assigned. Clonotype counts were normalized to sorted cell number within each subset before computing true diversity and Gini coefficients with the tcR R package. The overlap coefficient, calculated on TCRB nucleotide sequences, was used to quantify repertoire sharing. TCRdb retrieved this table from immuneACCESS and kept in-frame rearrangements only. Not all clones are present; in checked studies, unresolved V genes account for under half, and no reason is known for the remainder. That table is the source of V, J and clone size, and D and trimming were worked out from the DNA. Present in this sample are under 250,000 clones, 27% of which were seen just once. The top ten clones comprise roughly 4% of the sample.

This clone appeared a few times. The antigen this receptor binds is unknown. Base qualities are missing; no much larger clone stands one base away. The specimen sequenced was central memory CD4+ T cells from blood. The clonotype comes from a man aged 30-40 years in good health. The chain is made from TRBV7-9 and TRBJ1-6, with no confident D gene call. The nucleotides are TGTGCCAGCAGCTTAGGGGCAGGTGGTAATTCACCCCTCCACTTT. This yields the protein CASSLGAGGNSPLHF.